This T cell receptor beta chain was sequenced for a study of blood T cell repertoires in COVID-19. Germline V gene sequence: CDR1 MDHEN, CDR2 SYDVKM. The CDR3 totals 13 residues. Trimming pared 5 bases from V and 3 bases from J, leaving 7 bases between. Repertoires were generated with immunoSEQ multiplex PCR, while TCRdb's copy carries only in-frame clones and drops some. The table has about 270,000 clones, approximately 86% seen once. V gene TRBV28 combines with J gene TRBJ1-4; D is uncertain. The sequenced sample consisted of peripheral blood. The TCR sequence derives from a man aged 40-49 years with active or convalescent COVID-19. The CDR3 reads CASSLSANEKLFF. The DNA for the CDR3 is TGTGCCAGCAGTCTTTCAGCTAATGAAAAACTGTTTTTT.